The 12 T cell receptor beta chains in this list originate from one sample, sequenced in a study of OX40 agonist ivuxolimab in advanced cancers. Only in-frame clones appear in the TCRdb table, and some are missing; sequencing was by immunoSEQ multiplex PCR. The table shows 92,000 or so clones, with roughly 80% occurring only once. Material: CD4+ or CD8+ T cells sorted from blood, obtained in a trial of the OX40 agonist ivuxolimab. Receptors were obtained from an adult with an advanced solid tumor such as melanoma, head and neck, liver or kidney cancer.

This clone was counted only a few times. The CDR3 sequence is CASSHTLTSGGNNEQFF. The DNA for the CDR3 is TGTGCCAGCAGCCATACCCTGACTAGCGGGGGGAACAATGAGCAGTTCTTC. This sequence joins TRBV7-9 and TRBJ2-1; 13 nucleotides agree with TRBD2. Per the germline V gene, CDR1 is SEHNR and CDR2 is FQNEAQ (reference sequence). The junction had 9 bases not matched to a gene; V was cut back by 5 bases and J by 5 bases. The CDR3 is 17 residues long.

The chain carries TRBV5-8 and TRBJ1-4; a possible D gene is TRBD1 (6 bases). V was clipped by 4 bases and J by 1 base, with 8 bases between them. From germline, CDR1 is SGHTS and CDR2 YDEGEE. The CDR3 is made up of 14 amino acids. CDR3 DNA: TGTGCCAGCAGCCGAGGGGGAACTAATGAAAAACTGTTTTTT. This codes for CASSRGGTNEKLFF.

DNA of the CDR3: TGTGCCAGCAGCACGACAGGGGATGCTTACAATGAGCAGTTCTTC. This gives the protein CASSTTGDAYNEQFF. The gene calls are TRBV9 and TRBJ2-1, with 8 bases lining up with TRBD1. This CDR3 has 15 amino acids. With V trimmed by 4 bases and J by 4 bases, 7 bases remained unmatched. Germline V gene sequence: CDR1 SGDLS, CDR2 YYNGEE.

The J gene is TRBJ2-1, the V gene TRBV11-2, with 7 bases that match TRBD2. The CDR3 runs to 13 residues. Per the germline V gene, CDR1 is SGHAT and CDR2 is FQNNGV. J lost 9 bases, V lost 4 bases, and 6 bases had no gene match. In nucleotides, the CDR3 is TGTGCCAGCAGCTGGGAGGGTTGGGCTGAGCAGTTCTTC. It is translated as CASSWEGWAEQFF.

The chain recombines TRBV4-2 with TRBJ2-7; TRBD1 matches at 9 bases. V shed 3 bases, J shed 4 bases, and the junction held 10 bases outside the gene matches. The CDR3 loop spans 16 amino acids. Germline-derived CDR1 and CDR2 are LGHNA and YNFKEQ. CDR3 sequence reads: CASSHPKDRGGYEQYF. The CDR3 DNA follows: TGTGCCAGCAGCCATCCTAAAGACAGGGGGGGGTACGAGCAGTACTTC.

The chain recombines TRBV7-3 with TRBJ2-7, with D possibly being TRBD2 (6 bases). V was clipped by 3 bases and J by 5 bases, with 17 bases between them. The CDR3 runs to 15 residues. CDR1 is SGHTA, CDR2 FQGTGA, per germline. The CDR3 sequence: CASSFLPGLNDEQYF. Here the CDR3 DNA reads TGTGCCAGCAGCTTCCTTCCGGGACTCAACGACGAGCAGTACTTC.

V gene TRBV2 combines with J gene TRBJ1-3; D gene ambiguous. Germline V CDR1 and CDR2: SNHLY, FYNNEI. The CDR3 is made up of 14 amino acids. The V end lost 7 bases, the J end lost 1 base, and 11 bases lay between the germline ends. The DNA of the CDR3 is TGTGCCAGCACCACCCCAGATTCTGGAAACACCATATATTTT. Protein product: CASTTPDSGNTIYF.

This clone appeared a few times. The chain carries TRBV6-1 and TRBJ2-6; D might be TRBD1 (7 bases). Trimming shortened V by 4 bases and J by 1 base, and 11 bases separated the two germline ends. Germline V gives CDR1 MNHNS, CDR2 SASEGT. CDR3 size: 16 residues. CDR3 sequence: CASSAQGGSGANVLTF. The CDR3 nucleotides are TGTGCCAGCAGTGCTCAGGGGGGATCTGGGGCCAACGTCCTGACTTTC.

The chain couples TRBV6-5 to TRBJ2-7; TRBD2 matches at 12 bases. The germline gives CDR1 MNHEY, CDR2 SVGAGI. Unmatched junction bases numbered 2, after V lost 2 bases and J lost 3 bases. This CDR3 has 15 amino acids. The CDR3 DNA is TGTGCCAGCAGTTACCTAGCGGGGGGGTTCTACGAGCAGTACTTC. It is translated as CASSYLAGGFYEQYF.

The rearrangement links TRBV6-1 to TRBJ2-7, with D perhaps assigned TRBD1 or TRBD2 (6 bases each). The V end lost 5 bases, the J end lost 5 bases, and 19 bases lay between the germline ends. CDR1 is MNHNS and CDR2 is SASEGT in the germline V gene. CDR3 length equals 15 residues. The CDR3 region has the DNA TGTGCCAGCAGTCGCCGAGGGGGGCCGTCCGACGAGCAGTACTTC. The encoded protein is CASSRRGGPSDEQYF.

The rearrangement links TRBV4-1 to TRBJ2-3; D unresolved. Trimming pared 0 bases from V and 4 bases from J, leaving 8 bases between. Germline values: CDR1 MGHRA, CDR2 YSYEKL. This CDR3 is 14 amino acids long. The CDR3 reads CASSQENDPDTQYF. The CDR3 DNA sequence: TGCGCCAGCAGCCAAGAAAATGATCCAGATACGCAGTATTTT.

This chain links TRBV6-6 with TRBJ1-1; D is ambiguous. Germline CDR1 and CDR2: MNHNY and SVGAGI (reference sequence). Deletions cut 5 bases from V and 11 bases from J, with 18 bases between. CDR3 length equals 13 residues. CDR3: CASSGLDRPAAFF. For the CDR3, the DNA is TGTGCCAGCAGTGGGCTTGATCGTCCAGCGGCTTTCTTT.